Below, 15 T cell receptor beta chains from the same sample are listed, as sequenced in a study of T cells in pancreatic ductal adenocarcinoma. Sequencing used immunoSEQ multiplex PCR; TCRdb keeps in-frame clones, though not all of them. Altogether 9,000 to 15,000 clones are present, roughly 85% being singletons, with the ten largest covering more than 15%. Selected pancreatic ductal adenocarcinoma patients had undergone surgery without neoadjuvant therapy. Sample: PBMCs. Source of these receptors: a human donor with pancreatic ductal adenocarcinoma.

CDR3 DNA: TGTGCCAGCAGTGACAGGGGGTCTGGCTACACCTTC. Encoded protein: CASSDRGSGYTF. This chain connects TRBV6-6 to TRBJ1-2, with 9 bases identical to TRBD1. CDR3 length: 12 residues. Germline V gives CDR1 MNHNY, CDR2 SVGAGI (reference sequence). V gave up 5 bases and J gave up 7 bases; unmatched junction bases: 2.

The chain couples TRBV4-1 to TRBJ1-2; possible D gene TRBD1, 6 bases. Germline CDR1 reads MGHRA; CDR2 reads YSYEKL. V lost 5 bases and J lost 7, with 14 bases in between. The CDR3 totals 13 residues. The CDR3 sequence is CASSWPGAGGYTF. CDR3 nucleotides: TGCGCCAGCAGCTGGCCGGGGGCGGGTGGCTACACCTTC.

The genes are TRBV18 and TRBJ2-2; D uncertain. V was clipped by 1 base and J by 4 bases, with 13 bases between them. This CDR3 spans 16 amino acids. Germline CDR1 KGHSH, CDR2 LQKENI. The CDR3 protein is CASSPQAPQGTGELFF. In DNA, the CDR3 is TGTGCCAGCTCACCACAGGCGCCACAAGGCACCGGGGAGCTGTTTTTT.

The chain combines TRBV6-6 with TRBJ2-7, with TRBD1 as a possible D gene (5 bases). Germline values: CDR1 MNHNY, CDR2 SVGAGI (reference sequence). The CDR3 has 11 residues. The V gene lost 8 bases and the J gene lost 6 bases, with 11 bases spanning the gap. DNA for the CDR3: TGTGCCAGCGGCAGGGCGTTCGAGCAGTACTTC. As protein: CASGRAFEQYF.

The V gene is TRBV28, the J gene TRBJ1-1; D ambiguous. V shed 6 bases and J shed 3 bases, with 11 bases lying between them. Germline V CDR1 and CDR2: MDHEN, SYDVKM. The CDR3 runs to 13 residues. CDR3 sequence: CASSLLLDTEAFF. CDR3 nucleotides: TGTGCCAGCAGCCTCCTCTTGGACACTGAAGCTTTCTTT. The full variable domain, in which reference TRBV28 and TRBJ1-1 provide the parts outside the CDR3, is DVKVTQSSRYLVKRTGEKVFLECVQDMDHENMFWYRQDPGLGLRLIYFSYDVKMKEKGDIPEGYSVSREKKERFSLILESASTNQTSMYLCASSLLLDTEAFFGQGTRLTVV.

The chain is built from TRBV5-5 and TRBJ1-1; 10 nucleotides agree with TRBD1. The germline CDR1 and CDR2 sequences are SGHKS and YYEKEE (reference sequence). CDR3 size: 18 residues. V lost 0 bases to trimming and J lost 3 bases; unmatched junction nucleotides: 11. Here the CDR3 DNA reads TGTGCCAGCAGCTTGGCCTCGGGACAGGGGTTGGTGGACACTGAAGCTTTCTTT. This codes for CASSLASGQGLVDTEAFF.

This rearrangement joins TRBV2 to TRBJ2-2; D is undetermined. The V and J ends lost 7 bases and 4 bases respectively, with 10 bases between them. The germline gives CDR1 SNHLY, CDR2 FYNNEI. The CDR3 is made up of 13 amino acids. The CDR3 coding sequence is TGTGCCAGCAAAGTCGGTGGCACCGGGGAGCTGTTTTTT. Its protein product is CASKVGGTGELFF. Complete variable domain (other parts from reference TRBV2 and TRBJ2-2): EPEVTQTPSHQVTQMGQEVILRCVPISNHLYFYWYRQILGQKVEFLVSFYNNEISEKSEIFDDQFSVERPDGSNFTLKIRSTKLEDSAMYFCASKVGGTGELFFGEGSRLTVL.

The chain uses TRBV10-3 and TRBJ2-3; the match to TRBD1 covers 9 bases. The CDR3 loop spans 16 amino acids. From germline, CDR1 is ENHRY and CDR2 SYGVKD. J was trimmed by 0 bases and V by 7 bases; bases with no gene match: 8. The CDR3 DNA reads TGTGCCATCACCGCCCGACAGGGGGAAAGCACAGATACGCAGTATTTT. It yields the protein CAITARQGESTDTQYF.

The chain carries TRBV10-3 and TRBJ2-6; D is undetermined. The CDR3 is 14 residues long. Germline CDR1 and CDR2: ENHRY and SYGVKD. V was clipped by 5 bases and J by 0 bases, with 5 bases between them. CDR3 DNA: TGTGCCATCAGTTTCTCCTCTGGGGCCAACGTCCTGACTTTC. This codes for CAISFSSGANVLTF.

A note on this clone: Its ends do not fully match the called genes, so a read error is possible. This chain uses TRBV6-5 with TRBJ2-3; 9 positions agree with TRBD2. CDR1 and CDR2 (germline): MNHEY, SVGAGI. The CDR3 contains 15 residues. CDR3 sequence reads: CASSDSSGGTDTQYF. The CDR3 coding sequence is TGTGCCAGCAGTGACTCTAGCGGGGGCACAGATACGCAGTATTTT.

The chain couples TRBV2 to TRBJ2-5, with D unclear. V was cut by 8 bases and J by 1 base, with 8 bases left in between. Per germline, CDR1 SNHLY and CDR2 FYNNEI. The CDR3 consists of 12 residues. The CDR3 region has the DNA TGTGCCAGCTACCCTACCCAAGAGACCCAGTACTTC. This translates into CASYPTQETQYF.

The chain uses TRBV7-2 and TRBJ2-2; no clear D gene. Per germline, CDR1 SGHTA and CDR2 FQGNSA. This CDR3 is 15 amino acids long. The ends were cut back, 1 base at V and 1 base at J, with 7 bases in the middle. The CDR3 DNA reads TGTGCCAGCAGCTTAGGAAGACTGAACACCGGGGAGCTGTTTTTT. Its translation: CASSLGRLNTGELFF. Based on the CDR3 plus reference TRBV7-2 and TRBJ2-2, the full variable domain is GAGVSQSPSNKVTEKGKDVELRCDPISGHTALYWYRQSLGQGLEFLIYFQGNSAPDKSGLPSDRFSAERTGGSVSTLTIQRTQQEDSAVYLCASSLGRLNTGELFFGEGSRLTVL.

The chain is built from TRBV5-6 and TRBJ2-1; a weak D match, TRBD1 (5 bases). Trimming removed 0 bases at V and 5 bases at J, with 12 bases between. This CDR3 contains 15 residues. The germline gives CDR1 SGHDT, CDR2 YYEEEE. The CDR3 bases are TGTGCCAGCAGCTTGGGTAGGGGTACCCACAATGAGCAGTTCTTC. This codes for CASSLGRGTHNEQFF.

This clone was seen once. The V gene is TRBV28, the J gene TRBJ2-7, with D tentatively TRBD1 or TRBD2 (5 bases each). V was trimmed by 5 bases and J by 7 bases, leaving 21 bases between them. From germline, CDR1 is MDHEN and CDR2 SYDVKM. CDR3 size: 15 residues. CDR3 in amino acids: CASSIVWGESGEQYF. CDR3 nucleotide sequence: TGTGCCAGCAGTATCGTTTGGGGCGAATCGGGAGAGCAGTACTTC. The complete variable domain, with remaining parts taken from reference TRBV28 and TRBJ2-7, reads DVKVTQSSRYLVKRTGEKVFLECVQDMDHENMFWYRQDPGLGLRLIYFSYDVKMKEKGDIPEGYSVSREKKERFSLILESASTNQTSMYLCASSIVWGESGEQYFGPGTRLTVT.

The chain uses TRBV15 and TRBJ2-1; TRBD1 matches 8 bases. CDR3 length: 13 amino acids. Unmatched junction bases numbered 2, after V lost 4 bases and J lost 6 bases. Germline CDR1 is LNHNV and CDR2 is YYDKDF (reference sequence). In nucleotides, the CDR3 is TGTGCCACCAGCAACGACAGGGGCAATGAGCAGTTCTTC. Its translation: CATSNDRGNEQFF.